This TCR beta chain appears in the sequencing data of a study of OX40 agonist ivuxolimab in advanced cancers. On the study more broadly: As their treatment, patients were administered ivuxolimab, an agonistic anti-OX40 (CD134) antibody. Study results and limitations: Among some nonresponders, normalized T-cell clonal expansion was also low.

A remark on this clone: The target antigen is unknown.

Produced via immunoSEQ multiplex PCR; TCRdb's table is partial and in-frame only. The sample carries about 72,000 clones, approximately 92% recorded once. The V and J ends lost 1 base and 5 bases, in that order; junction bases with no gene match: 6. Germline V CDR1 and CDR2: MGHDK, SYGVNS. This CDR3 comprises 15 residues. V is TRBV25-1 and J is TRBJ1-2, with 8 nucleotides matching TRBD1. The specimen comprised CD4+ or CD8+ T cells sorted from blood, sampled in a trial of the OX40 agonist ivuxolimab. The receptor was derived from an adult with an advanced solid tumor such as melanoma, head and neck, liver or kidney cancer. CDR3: CASSESQGAAYGYTF. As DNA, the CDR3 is TGTGCCAGCAGTGAATCCCAGGGGGCGGCATATGGCTACACCTTC.